The source of this T cell receptor (beta chain) is a study of blood T cell repertoires in COVID-19. Study-level background: PBMCs, B-cell-depleted T cells, or T cells were the source of the cDNA or gDNA that made up the material.

In the original workflow: Estimates of nucleated cell counts were drawn from the amplification of reference gene primers. Data came from immunoSEQ multiplex PCR; TCRdb stores just in-frame clones and leaves some out. V and J calls and clone size are given by that table; D and trimming were obtained from the DNA. The table includes about 400,000 clones, 88% detected once. The CDR3 loop spans 15 amino acids. The ends lost 7 bases at V and 4 bases at J; junction bases unmatched: 11. The germline gives CDR1 LNHDA, CDR2 SQIVND (reference sequence). Individuals drawn from about two dozen US areas were about 18 to 95 years old.

Sequencing used PBMCs or T cells enriched from blood (not recorded which). The clonotype originates from a woman aged 40 to 55 with acute COVID-19. The J gene is TRBJ2-3, the V gene TRBV19; 7 bases map to TRBD1. CDR3 loop: CASIDRQGAADTQYF. CDR3 nucleotide sequence: TGTGCCAGTATAGACAGACAGGGAGCGGCAGATACGCAGTATTTT.